The following is a T cell receptor beta chain sequence with its context. This specimen belongs to a study of blood T cell repertoires in COVID-19. Enrolled during active infection, Seattle patients were then followed longitudinally. Germline values: CDR1 MNHNS, CDR2 SASEGT. The CDR3 has 15 residues. V lost 2 bases to trimming and J lost 6 bases, with 16 bases between them. Using immunoSEQ multiplex PCR, the repertoire was profiled, and TCRdb retains in-frame clones only, with some absent. Among 300,000 to 350,000 clones listed, around nine tenths were seen once. The sequence was obtained from an older woman with COVID-19, enrolled during active disease. The chain recombines TRBV6-1 with TRBJ1-1, with a possible D match to TRBD1 (6 bases). Sequenced material: peripheral blood. The CDR3 region has the DNA TGTGCCAGCAGTGAATACAGGACAGTGGTCGCTGAAGCTTTCTTT. Encoded protein: CASSEYRTVVAEAFF.